In its sample, the clone carrying this TCR beta chain was seen once. This sample stems from a study of blood T cell repertoires in COVID-19. Background on the study: COVID-19 samples collected from the United States, Italy and Spain covered acute and convalescent phases. PBMCs, B-cell-depleted T cells, or T cells provided the cDNA or gDNA that made up the material.

In the original processing: Amplification of reference gene primers provided the estimated nucleated cell counts. Data came from immunoSEQ multiplex PCR; TCRdb stores just in-frame clones and leaves some out. D and trimming come from the DNA, and the V and J calls and clone size come from that table. The sample has around 500,000 clones; approximately 83% are singletons. Germline V gene data show CDR1 as ENHRY and CDR2 as SYGVKD. Between the trimmed V and J ends, which lost 4 bases and 0 bases, there was a span of 9 bases. CDR3 size: 14 residues. The chain carries TRBV10-3 and TRBJ1-2; tentative D call: TRBD1 (6 bases). The receptor comes from a human donor in a cohort sampled during active COVID-19. The source material was peripheral blood. The CDR3 is CAISVGTTNYGYTF. Here the CDR3 DNA reads TGTGCCATCAGTGTAGGGACAACTAACTATGGCTACACCTTC.